Following are 3 T cell receptor beta chains from one sample sequenced in a study of post-analysis software for immune sequencing data. These receptors have no known antigen. Tagging with unique molecular identifiers was a feature of the TCR beta cDNA libraries. TCRdb re-analysed the PCR reads in MiXCR, keeping a single row per CDR3 protein. The table shows 650,000 to 850,000 distinct CDR3 sequences, with around 46% occurring only once. Study conclusions and caveats: Compared with controls, patients had more of 4 to 6 TRBV segments, including TRBV5-6, TRBV5-1 and TRBV20-1.

Source material: blood. These receptors all stem from a girl between 5 and 17 years old with multiple sclerosis.

This clonotype was observed a few times. The chain combines TRBV20-1 with TRBJ2-7; 7 bases fit TRBD1. Germline loops: CDR1 DFQATT, CDR2 SNEGSKA (reference sequence). The CDR3 length is 13 residues. V lost 3 bases to trimming and J lost 5 bases; unmatched junction nucleotides: 7. DNA for the CDR3: TGCAGTGCTAGGGCGACAGGGTTCCACGAGCAGTACTTC. Encoded protein: CSARATGFHEQYF.

This clonotype came up a few times. This chain connects TRBV2 to TRBJ2-6; D ambiguous. Germline CDR1 SNHLY, CDR2 FYNNEI. V was pared by 1 base and J by 0 bases, with 10 bases between. The CDR3 length is 17 residues. The CDR3 nucleotides read TGTGCCAGCAGTGAAGGGGTGGACCCCTCTGGGGCCAACGTCCTGACTTTC. Its protein product is CASSEGVDPSGANVLTF.

This clonotype turned up a few times. The V and J genes are TRBV6-4 and TRBJ2-1; D uncertain. The length of the CDR3 is 15 residues. From germline, CDR1 is MRHNA and CDR2 SNTAGT. Trimming removed 2 bases at V and 2 bases at J, with 10 bases between. The CDR3 nucleotides read TGTGCCAGCAGTGACGGTCAGGAACCCTACAATGAGCAGTTCTTC. It yields the protein CASSDGQEPYNEQFF.